Listed below are T cell receptor beta chains from one sample, sequenced in a study of Graves' ophthalmopathy and Graves' hyperthyroidism. TCRdb re-derived calls from the multiplex PCR reads in MiXCR, one entry per CDR3 protein. The sample carries about 400,000 distinct CDR3 sequences, around 19% recorded once. What was sequenced was peripheral blood. The source of these receptors is a woman aged 18 to 35 with Graves' ophthalmopathy. The CDR3 runs from the conserved cysteine through the conserved F or W. The D gene is left open where the match is weak. Where a row states a size, it is once, few, many or the class of an expanded clone; other rows omit it.

D gene: TRBD1; clone size: many; V gene: TRBV9; J gene: TRBJ2-7; CDR3 DNA: TGTGCCAGCAGCGTAGCTGTACAGGGGGGCTCCGACGAGCAGTACTTC; CDR3 protein: CASSVAVQGGSDEQYF
D gene: TRBD1; clone size: .; V gene: TRBV7-2; J gene: TRBJ1-6; CDR3 DNA: TGTGCCAGCAGCCGTAGTCTCGGGACAGAAAATTCACCCCTCCACTTT; CDR3 protein: CASSRSLGTENSPLHF
D gene: TRBD2; clone size: many; V gene: TRBV19; J gene: TRBJ2-2; CDR3 DNA: TGTGCCAGTGGAAAACTAGCGGGAGGGCCTATCACCGGGGAGCTGTTTTTT; CDR3 protein: CASGKLAGGPITGELFF
D gene: .; clone size: .; V gene: TRBV30; J gene: TRBJ2-7; CDR3 DNA: TGTGCCTGGAGTGTGCGACAGGAGACCTACGAGCAGTACTTC; CDR3 protein: CAWSVRQETYEQYF
D gene: .; clone size: .; V gene: TRBV12-3/TRBV12-4; J gene: TRBJ2-7; CDR3 DNA: TGTGCCAGCAGCTGGGGCAGTTTCTACGAGCAGTACTTC; CDR3 protein: CASSWGSFYEQYF
D gene: TRBD1; clone size: .; V gene: TRBV6-1; J gene: TRBJ2-7; CDR3 DNA: TGTGCCAGCAGTCCCCGGGACAGGGGGTCAAACGAGCAGTACTTC; CDR3 protein: CASSPRDRGSNEQYF
D gene: TRBD2; clone size: many; V gene: TRBV28; J gene: TRBJ2-7; CDR3 DNA: TGTGCCAGCAGATGGATTCGGACTAGCTCGGGGGAGCAGTACTTC; CDR3 protein: CASRWIRTSSGEQYF
D gene: .; clone size: few; V gene: TRBV28; J gene: TRBJ2-7; CDR3 DNA: TGTGCCAGCAGTCTTGTTCACGAGCGGTACTTC; CDR3 protein: CASSLVHERYF
D gene: TRBD2; clone size: many; V gene: TRBV6-5; J gene: TRBJ2-7; CDR3 DNA: TGTGCCAGCAGACGCGGGACTAGCGGGAGGGCTTACGAGCAGTACTTC; CDR3 protein: CASRRGTSGRAYEQYF
D gene: TRBD1; clone size: many; V gene: TRBV6-1; J gene: TRBJ1-3; CDR3 DNA: TGTGCCAGCAGTCGCCTGCGGGACAGGGGAAACACCATATATTTT; CDR3 protein: CASSRLRDRGNTIYF
D gene: .; clone size: many; V gene: TRBV12-3/TRBV12-4; J gene: TRBJ2-2; CDR3 DNA: TGTGCCAGCAGTTTTCGGTGGGGCACCGGGGAGCTGTTTTTT; CDR3 protein: CASSFRWGTGELFF
D gene: TRBD2; clone size: .; V gene: TRBV12-3/TRBV12-4; J gene: TRBJ2-7; CDR3 DNA: TGTGCCAGCGGGTTTGGACTAGCGGGAAATGACGAGCAGTACTTC; CDR3 protein: CASGFGLAGNDEQYF
D gene: .; clone size: many; V gene: TRBV7-2; J gene: TRBJ2-7; CDR3 DNA: TGTGCCAGCAGCCGAGAGGTGAGCTACGAGCAGTACTTC; CDR3 protein: CASSREVSYEQYF
D gene: .; clone size: .; V gene: TRBV19; J gene: TRBJ2-7; CDR3 DNA: TGTGCCAGTAGTATAGGGTCCGCCTACGAGCAGTACTTC; CDR3 protein: CASSIGSAYEQYF
D gene: .; clone size: many; V gene: TRBV19; J gene: TRBJ1-5; CDR3 DNA: TGTGCCAGTAGTATATCTCAGCATAGCAATCAGCCCCAGCATTTT; CDR3 protein: CASSISQHSNQPQHF
D gene: .; clone size: many; V gene: TRBV20-1; J gene: TRBJ2-3; CDR3 DNA: TGCAGTGCTTCCCGGGACTCAGCAACAGATACGCAGTATTTT; CDR3 protein: CSASRDSATDTQYF
D gene: TRBD1; clone size: many; V gene: TRBV10-1; J gene: TRBJ2-2; CDR3 DNA: TGCGCCAGCAGCGGATCAGGGGGCAGCTACACCGGGGAGCTGTTTTTT; CDR3 protein: CASSGSGGSYTGELFF
D gene: .; clone size: many; V gene: TRBV4-2; J gene: TRBJ2-7; CDR3 DNA: TGTGCCAGCAGCCAAGGAGGAGACCGCTCCTACGAGCAGTACTTC; CDR3 protein: CASSQGGDRSYEQYF
D gene: .; clone size: .; V gene: TRBV19; J gene: TRBJ1-2; CDR3 DNA: TGTGCCAGTAGTATCCCCCATGGCATAGATGGCTACACCTTC; CDR3 protein: CASSIPHGIDGYTF
D gene: .; clone size: many; V gene: TRBV28; J gene: TRBJ1-2; CDR3 DNA: TGTGCCAGCAGACCCCTCTGGGGTACAAGTGGCTACACCTTC; CDR3 protein: CASRPLWGTSGYTF
D gene: .; clone size: .; V gene: TRBV20-1; J gene: TRBJ2-7; CDR3 DNA: TGCAGTGCCCTAAGCGCGGGACAGAGCTCCTACGAGCAGTACTTC; CDR3 protein: CSALSAGQSSYEQYF
D gene: .; clone size: many; V gene: TRBV6-5; J gene: TRBJ1-6; CDR3 DNA: TGTGCCAGCAGTTACTCGCCTAGGGACACATATAATTCACCCCTCCACTTT; CDR3 protein: CASSYSPRDTYNSPLHF
D gene: .; clone size: many; V gene: TRBV3-1; J gene: TRBJ1-6; CDR3 DNA: TGTGCCAGCAGCCCAGGCGTCGACATCGCGTCGGGGCCCCTCCACTTT; CDR3 protein: CASSPGVDIASGPLHF
D gene: .; clone size: .; V gene: TRBV7-9; J gene: TRBJ2-2; CDR3 DNA: TGTGCCAGCAGCTCATCCAGGTTGAACACCGGGGAGCTGTTTTTT; CDR3 protein: CASSSSRLNTGELFF
D gene: TRBD2; clone size: .; V gene: TRBV25-1; J gene: TRBJ2-7; CDR3 DNA: TGTGCCAGCAGTGAGGCGGGAGGTCCTCCCCCCTACGAGCAGTACTTC; CDR3 protein: CASSEAGGPPPYEQYF
D gene: .; clone size: .; V gene: TRBV7-8; J gene: TRBJ2-5; CDR3 DNA: TGTGCCAGCACCCCCCGAGCAACAGGGGGGGTCGGAGAGACCCAGTACTTC; CDR3 protein: CASTPRATGGVGETQYF
D gene: .; clone size: many; V gene: TRBV5-5; J gene: TRBJ2-7; CDR3 DNA: TGTGCCAGCAGCCCATTCGGCACGGGAGCCTACGAGCAGTACTTC; CDR3 protein: CASSPFGTGAYEQYF
D gene: .; clone size: many; V gene: TRBV19; J gene: TRBJ1-3; CDR3 DNA: TGTGCCAGTAGGAGGACAGCCGCACGGGGGACTGGAAACACCATATATTTT; CDR3 protein: CASRRTAARGTGNTIYF
D gene: TRBD2; clone size: .; V gene: TRBV11-1; J gene: TRBJ2-1; CDR3 DNA: TGTGCCAGCAGCCCACCCGGACTAGCGGGAGTTAATGAGCAGTTCTTC; CDR3 protein: CASSPPGLAGVNEQFF
D gene: .; clone size: many; V gene: TRBV24-1; J gene: TRBJ2-5; CDR3 DNA: TGTGCCACCAGTGACCCTAGATGGCAAGAGACCCAGTACTTC; CDR3 protein: CATSDPRWQETQYF
D gene: .; clone size: many; V gene: TRBV20-1; J gene: TRBJ1-5; CDR3 DNA: TGCAGTGCTAATCTAAGGGGTACAGGGCAGCAATCATGGGGCAGCAATCAGCCCCAGCATTTT; CDR3 protein: CSANLRGTGQQSWGSNQPQHF
D gene: .; clone size: many; V gene: TRBV29-1; J gene: TRBJ1-2; CDR3 DNA: TGCAGCGCACTACAGGGAGGCTATGGCTACACCTTC; CDR3 protein: CSALQGGYGYTF
D gene: .; clone size: many; V gene: TRBV9; J gene: TRBJ1-1; CDR3 DNA: TGTGCCAGCAGCGTAGGGTTTGACACTGAAGCTTTCTTT; CDR3 protein: CASSVGFDTEAFF
D gene: TRBD1; clone size: .; V gene: TRBV6-1; J gene: TRBJ2-7; CDR3 DNA: TGTGCCAGTAACCAGGGGGCAAACGAGCAGTACTTC; CDR3 protein: CASNQGANEQYF
D gene: .; clone size: .; V gene: TRBV20-1; J gene: TRBJ2-7; CDR3 DNA: TGCAGTGCTAGTAACAGTCCCTACGAGCAGTACTTC; CDR3 protein: CSASNSPYEQYF
D gene: .; clone size: many; V gene: TRBV28; J gene: TRBJ1-2; CDR3 DNA: TGTGCCAGCAGTTCCCTCTCTACAGGCAGGGATCACTATGGCTACACCTTC; CDR3 protein: CASSSLSTGRDHYGYTF
D gene: .; clone size: many; V gene: TRBV12-3/TRBV12-4; J gene: TRBJ2-2; CDR3 DNA: TGTGCCAGCAGTTTAGTGGTGAACACCGGGGAGCTGTTTTTT; CDR3 protein: CASSLVVNTGELFF
D gene: .; clone size: many; V gene: TRBV19; J gene: TRBJ1-5; CDR3 DNA: TGTGCCAGTAGTGACCGGGACGGCCGCAATCAGCCCCAGCATTTT; CDR3 protein: CASSDRDGRNQPQHF
D gene: TRBD1; clone size: many; V gene: TRBV13; J gene: TRBJ2-7; CDR3 DNA: TGTGCCAGCAGCCCGGACAGGACCCTGGAGCAGTACTTC; CDR3 protein: CASSPDRTLEQYF
D gene: TRBD1; clone size: many; V gene: TRBV4-1; J gene: TRBJ1-1; CDR3 DNA: TGCGCCAGCAGCCAGACCCTGGGGACAGGCCGACCATGGAACACTGAAGCTTTCTTT; CDR3 protein: CASSQTLGTGRPWNTEAFF
D gene: .; clone size: many; V gene: TRBV7-2; J gene: TRBJ1-5; CDR3 DNA: TGTGCCAGCAGCGAGCGGGTGAATCAGCCCCAGCATTTT; CDR3 protein: CASSERVNQPQHF
D gene: .; clone size: many; V gene: TRBV12-3/TRBV12-4; J gene: TRBJ2-7; CDR3 DNA: TGTGCCAGCAGTTCCCGTTTAGGCGAGCAGTACTTC; CDR3 protein: CASSSRLGEQYF
D gene: TRBD1; clone size: many; V gene: TRBV18; J gene: TRBJ1-1; CDR3 DNA: TGTGCCAGCTCACCACCACAGGGGTTATCTGAAGCTTTCTTT; CDR3 protein: CASSPPQGLSEAFF
D gene: TRBD1; clone size: many; V gene: TRBV5-1; J gene: TRBJ2-7; CDR3 DNA: TGCGCCAGCCGCAGGGCAGGGGGCGATTCACCCTACGAGCAGTACTTC; CDR3 protein: CASRRAGGDSPYEQYF
D gene: .; clone size: many; V gene: TRBV27; J gene: TRBJ2-2; CDR3 DNA: TGTGCCAGCAGTTACTCTAACACCGGGGAGCTGTTTTTT; CDR3 protein: CASSYSNTGELFF
D gene: TRBD2; clone size: many; V gene: TRBV29-1; J gene: TRBJ2-5; CDR3 DNA: TGCAGCGTGAGCGGGAGTGGTAAAGGGGAGACCCAGTACTTC; CDR3 protein: CSVSGSGKGETQYF